The clone carrying this T cell receptor (beta chain) was seen a few times. Attachment of unique molecular identifiers was made to individual cDNA molecules. Each CDR3 protein gets one entry after TCRdb re-called the 5' RACE reads with MiXCR. The sample records 25,000 to 30,000 distinct CDR3 sequences, about 4.7% being singletons. These data come from a study of early T cells in non-severe SARS-CoV-2 infection. Overall study: Unpaired chains resulted from sequencing bulk RNA of unsorted whole blood.

CDR3 length equals 12 residues. Trimming took 3 bases from V and 6 from J, leaving 7 bases between them. Germline assignment: CDR1 LGHDT and CDR2 YNNKEL (reference sequence). The sequence was obtained from an adult who was a healthcare worker with PCR-confirmed SARS-CoV-2 infection or an uninfected control (not recorded which). The sequenced material came from whole blood. The chain links TRBV3-1 to TRBJ2-3, with D perhaps matching TRBD2 (6 bases). In DNA, the CDR3 is TGTGCCAGCAGCCATCTAGCGGATACGCAGTATTTT. Protein: CASSHLADTQYF.